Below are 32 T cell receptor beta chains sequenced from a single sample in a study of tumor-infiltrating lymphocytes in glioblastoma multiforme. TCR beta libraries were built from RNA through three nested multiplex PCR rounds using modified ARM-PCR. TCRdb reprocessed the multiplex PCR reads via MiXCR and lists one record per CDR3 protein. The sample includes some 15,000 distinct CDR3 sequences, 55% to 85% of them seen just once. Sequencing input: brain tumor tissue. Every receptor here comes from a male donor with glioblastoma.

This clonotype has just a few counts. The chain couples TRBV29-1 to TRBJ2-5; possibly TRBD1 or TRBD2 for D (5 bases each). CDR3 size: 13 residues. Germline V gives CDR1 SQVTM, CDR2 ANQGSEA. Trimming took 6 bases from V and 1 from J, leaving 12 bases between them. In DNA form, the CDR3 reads TGCAGCGTCTCGGGACCCCTCCAAGAGACCCAGTACTTC. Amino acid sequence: CSVSGPLQETQYF.

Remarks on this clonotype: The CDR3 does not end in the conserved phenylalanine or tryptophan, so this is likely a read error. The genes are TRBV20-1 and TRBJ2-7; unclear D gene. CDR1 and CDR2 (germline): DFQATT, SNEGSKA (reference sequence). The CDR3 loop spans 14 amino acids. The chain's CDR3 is CSDRNLVDKWEQYS. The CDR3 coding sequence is TGCAGTGATAGAAACCTAGTGGATAAGTGGGAGCAGTACTCC.

The CDR3 DNA reads TGTGCCAGCAGCTCAGGTTATAAGCAGTTCTTC. This sequence encodes CASSSGYKQFF. The rearrangement joins TRBV12-3 or TRBV12-4 to TRBJ2-1; unclear D gene. The CDR3 covers 11 residues. The V and J ends lost 6 bases and 11 bases respectively, with 11 bases between them.

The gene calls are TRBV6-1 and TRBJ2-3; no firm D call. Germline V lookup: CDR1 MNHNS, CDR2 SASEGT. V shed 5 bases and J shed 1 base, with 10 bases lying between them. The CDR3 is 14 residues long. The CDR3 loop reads CASSSLQGTDTQYF. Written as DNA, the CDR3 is TGTGCCAGCAGTTCCTTGCAGGGCACAGATACGCAGTATTTT.

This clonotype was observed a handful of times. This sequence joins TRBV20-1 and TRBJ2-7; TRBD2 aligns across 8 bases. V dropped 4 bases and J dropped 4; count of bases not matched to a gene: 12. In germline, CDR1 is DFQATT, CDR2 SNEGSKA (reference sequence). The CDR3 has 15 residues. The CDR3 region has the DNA TGCAGTGCTATACCTACAGCGGGAGTGGGGTACGAGCAGTACTTC. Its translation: CSAIPTAGVGYEQYF.

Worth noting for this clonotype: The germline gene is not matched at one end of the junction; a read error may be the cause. The CDR3 protein is CASSLGLAGFQGTQYF. The CDR3 DNA reads as TGTGCCAGCAGCTTAGGGCTAGCGGGGTTCCAAGGGACCCAGTACTTC. V gene TRBV11-2 combines with J gene TRBJ2-5; TRBD2 agrees at 9 bases. CDR3 length: 16 residues. Germline loops: CDR1 SGHAT, CDR2 FQNNGV.

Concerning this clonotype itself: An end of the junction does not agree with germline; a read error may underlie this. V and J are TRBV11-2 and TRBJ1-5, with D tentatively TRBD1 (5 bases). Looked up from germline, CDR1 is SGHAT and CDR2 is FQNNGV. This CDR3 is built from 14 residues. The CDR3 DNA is TGTGCCAGCAGTATGGGGGGAGGGACCCAGCACCAGCATTTT. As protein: CASSMGGGTQHQHF.

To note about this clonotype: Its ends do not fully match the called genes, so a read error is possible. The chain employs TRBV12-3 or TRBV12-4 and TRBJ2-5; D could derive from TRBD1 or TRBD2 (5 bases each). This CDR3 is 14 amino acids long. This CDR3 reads CACSFPGTQETHYF. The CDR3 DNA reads TGTGCCTGCAGTTTCCCAGGGACCCAAGAGACCCACTACTTT.

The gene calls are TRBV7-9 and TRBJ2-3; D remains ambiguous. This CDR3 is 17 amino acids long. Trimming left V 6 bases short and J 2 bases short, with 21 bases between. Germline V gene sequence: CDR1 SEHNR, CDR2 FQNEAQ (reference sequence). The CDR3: CASRTTSGLIPTDTQYF. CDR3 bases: TGTGCCAGCAGGACAACCTCCGGTCTTATTCCCACAGATACGCAGTATTTT.

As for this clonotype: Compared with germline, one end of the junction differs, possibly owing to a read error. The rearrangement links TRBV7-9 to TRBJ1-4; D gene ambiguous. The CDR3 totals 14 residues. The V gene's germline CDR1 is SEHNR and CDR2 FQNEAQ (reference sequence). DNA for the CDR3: TGTGCCAGCGGCTTATGGCGAGAGAATGAAAAACTGTTTTTT. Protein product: CASGLWRENEKLFF.

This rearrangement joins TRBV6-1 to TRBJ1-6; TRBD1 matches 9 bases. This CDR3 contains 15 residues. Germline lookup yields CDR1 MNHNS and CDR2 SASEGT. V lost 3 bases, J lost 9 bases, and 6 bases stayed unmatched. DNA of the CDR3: TGTGCCAGCAGTGAGACAGGGGGATTGAGTTCACCCCTCCACTTT. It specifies CASSETGGLSSPLHF.

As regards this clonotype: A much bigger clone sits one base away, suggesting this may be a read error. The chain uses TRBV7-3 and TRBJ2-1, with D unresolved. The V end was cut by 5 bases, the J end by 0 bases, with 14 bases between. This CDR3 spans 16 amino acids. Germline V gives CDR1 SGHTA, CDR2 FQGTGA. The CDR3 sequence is CASSPLALSSYNEQFF. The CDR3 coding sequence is TGTGCCAGCAGCCCTCTCGCGCTGAGCTCCTACAATGAGCAGTTCTTC. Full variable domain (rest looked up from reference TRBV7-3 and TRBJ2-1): GAGVSQTPSNKVTEKGKYVELRCDPISGHTALYWYRQSLGQGPEFLIYFQGTGAADDSGLPNDRFFAVRPEGSVSTLKIQRTERGDSAVYLCASSPLALSSYNEQFFGPGTRLTVL.

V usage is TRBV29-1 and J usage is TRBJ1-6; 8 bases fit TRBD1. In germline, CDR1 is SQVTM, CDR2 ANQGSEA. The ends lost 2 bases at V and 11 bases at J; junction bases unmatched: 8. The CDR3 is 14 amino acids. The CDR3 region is CSVEYRGESTPLHF. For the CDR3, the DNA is TGCAGCGTTGAATACAGGGGGGAGAGTACACCCCTCCACTTT.

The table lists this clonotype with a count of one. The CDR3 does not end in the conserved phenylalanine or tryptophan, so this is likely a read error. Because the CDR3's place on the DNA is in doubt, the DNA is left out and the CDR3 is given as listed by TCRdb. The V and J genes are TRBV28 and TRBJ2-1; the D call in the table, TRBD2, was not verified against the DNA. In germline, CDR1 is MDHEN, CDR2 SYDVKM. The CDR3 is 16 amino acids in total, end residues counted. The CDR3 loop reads CASSSRTPNSYNEHFY.

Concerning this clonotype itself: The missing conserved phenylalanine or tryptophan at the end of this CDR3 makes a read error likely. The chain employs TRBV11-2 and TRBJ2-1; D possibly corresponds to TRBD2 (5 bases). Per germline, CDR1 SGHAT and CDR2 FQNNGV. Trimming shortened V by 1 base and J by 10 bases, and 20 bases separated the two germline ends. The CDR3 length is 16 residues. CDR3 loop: CASSLVEGLLFNEQFL. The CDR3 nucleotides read TGTGCCAGCAGCTTAGTTGAGGGCCTCCTCTTTAACGAGCAGTTCCTC.

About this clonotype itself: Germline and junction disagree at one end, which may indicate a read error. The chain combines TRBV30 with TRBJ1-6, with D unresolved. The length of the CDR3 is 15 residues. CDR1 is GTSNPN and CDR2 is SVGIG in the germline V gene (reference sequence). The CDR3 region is CAWGHRGPQNLPLHF. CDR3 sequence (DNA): TGTGCCTGGGGGCACCGTGGGCCCCAAAATTTACCCCTCCACTTT.

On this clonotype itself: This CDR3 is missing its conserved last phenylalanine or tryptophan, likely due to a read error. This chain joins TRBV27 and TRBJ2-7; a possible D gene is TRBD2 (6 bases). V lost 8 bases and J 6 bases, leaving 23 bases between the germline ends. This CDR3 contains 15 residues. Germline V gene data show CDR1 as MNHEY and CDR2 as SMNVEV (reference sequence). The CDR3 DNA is TGTGCCAGCGGTCCCACCCGTGGAGGGGACTTCGAGCAGTACCTC. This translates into CASGPTRGGDFEQYL.

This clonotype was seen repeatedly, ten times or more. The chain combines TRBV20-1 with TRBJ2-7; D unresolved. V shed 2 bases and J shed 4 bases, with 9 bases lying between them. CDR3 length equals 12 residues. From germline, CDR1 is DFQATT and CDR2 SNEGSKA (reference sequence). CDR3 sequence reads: CSARQAVYEQYF. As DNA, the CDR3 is TGCAGTGCTAGACAGGCCGTGTACGAGCAGTACTTC.

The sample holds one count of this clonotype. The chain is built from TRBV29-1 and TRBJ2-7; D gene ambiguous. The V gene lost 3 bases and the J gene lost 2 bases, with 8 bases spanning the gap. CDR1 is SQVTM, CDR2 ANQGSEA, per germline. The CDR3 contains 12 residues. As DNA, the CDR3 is TGCAGCGTTGAGGTCCAACCCTACGAGCAGTACTTC. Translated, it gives CSVEVQPYEQYF.

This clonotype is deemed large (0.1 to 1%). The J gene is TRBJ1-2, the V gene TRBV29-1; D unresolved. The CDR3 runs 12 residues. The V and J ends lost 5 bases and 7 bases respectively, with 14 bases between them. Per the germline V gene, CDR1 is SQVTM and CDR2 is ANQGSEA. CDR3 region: CSVSADSSGYTF. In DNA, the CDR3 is TGCAGCGTTAGCGCGGACTCCTCTGGCTACACCTTC.

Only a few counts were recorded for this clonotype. The CDR3 region has the DNA TGTGCCACCTATAAGGGGGCCTGCGATCACCCCATCTCTGGAAACACCATATATTTT. Translated, it gives CATYKGACDHPISGNTIYF. The J gene is TRBJ1-3, the V gene TRBV11-3, with 7 nucleotides matching TRBD1. Looked up from germline, CDR1 is SGHNT and CDR2 is YENEEA. With 10 bases clipped from V and 0 bases from J, the junction kept 21 bases outside the gene matches. The length of the CDR3 is 19 residues.

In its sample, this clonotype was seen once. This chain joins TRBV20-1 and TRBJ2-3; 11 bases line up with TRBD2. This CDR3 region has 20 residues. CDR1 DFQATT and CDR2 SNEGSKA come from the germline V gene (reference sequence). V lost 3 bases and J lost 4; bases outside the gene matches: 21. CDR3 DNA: TGCAGTGCTAGTCGCCCCGAATTAGCGGGAGGGCCGAGTAGCGCAGATACGCAGTATTTT. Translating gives CSASRPELAGGPSSADTQYF.

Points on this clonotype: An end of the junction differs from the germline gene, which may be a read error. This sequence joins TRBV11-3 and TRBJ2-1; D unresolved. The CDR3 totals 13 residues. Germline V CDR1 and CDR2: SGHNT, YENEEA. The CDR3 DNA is TGTGCTAGCAGCTCAGTTGACGACAATGAGCAGTTCTTC. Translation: CASSSVDDNEQFF.

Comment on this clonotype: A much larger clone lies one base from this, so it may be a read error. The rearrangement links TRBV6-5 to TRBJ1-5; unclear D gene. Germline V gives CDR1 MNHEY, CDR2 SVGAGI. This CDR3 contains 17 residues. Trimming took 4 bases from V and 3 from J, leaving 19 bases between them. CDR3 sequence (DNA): TGTGCCAGCAGTTCTTCTGGCTTTCGACGGATCAATCAGCCCCAGCATTTT. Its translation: CASSSSGFRRINQPQHF.

Here the CDR3 reads CASGLGSTDTQYF. CDR3 sequence (DNA): TGTGCCAGCGGACTTGGCTCCACAGATACGCAGTATTTT. This chain links TRBV5-6 with TRBJ2-3; D might be TRBD2 (5 bases). The V and J ends lost 7 bases and 2 bases respectively, with 11 bases between them. CDR3 length: 13 residues. CDR1 and CDR2 from the germline V gene are SGHDT and YYEEEE.

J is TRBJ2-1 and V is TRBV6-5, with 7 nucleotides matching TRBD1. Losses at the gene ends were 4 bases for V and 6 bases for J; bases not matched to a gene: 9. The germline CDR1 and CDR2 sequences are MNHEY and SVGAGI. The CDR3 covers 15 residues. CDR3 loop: CASSFLTTGRNEQFF. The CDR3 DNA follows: TGTGCCAGCAGTTTCCTCACGACAGGGCGCAATGAGCAGTTCTTC.

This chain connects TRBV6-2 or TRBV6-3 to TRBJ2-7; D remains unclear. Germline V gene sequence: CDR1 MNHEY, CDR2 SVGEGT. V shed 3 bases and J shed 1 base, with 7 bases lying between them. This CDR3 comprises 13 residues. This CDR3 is CASSYLKSYEQYF. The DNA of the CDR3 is TGTGCCAGCAGTTATCTAAAGTCCTACGAGCAGTACTTC.

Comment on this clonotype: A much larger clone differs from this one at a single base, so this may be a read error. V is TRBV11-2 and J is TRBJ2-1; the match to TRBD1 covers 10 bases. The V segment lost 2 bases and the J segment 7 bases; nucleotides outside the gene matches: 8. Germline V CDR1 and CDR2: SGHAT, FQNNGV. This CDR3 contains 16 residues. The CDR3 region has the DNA TGTGCCAGCAGCTTACTCTCCGGACAGGGGGGGAATGAGCAGTTCTTC. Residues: CASSLLSGQGGNEQFF.

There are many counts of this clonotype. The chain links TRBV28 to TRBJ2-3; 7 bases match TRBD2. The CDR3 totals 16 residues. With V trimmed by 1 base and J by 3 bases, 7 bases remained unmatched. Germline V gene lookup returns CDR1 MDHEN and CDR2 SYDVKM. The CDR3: CASSLYGGSGTDTQYF. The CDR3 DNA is TGTGCCAGCAGTTTATATGGCGGGAGTGGAACAGATACGCAGTATTTT.

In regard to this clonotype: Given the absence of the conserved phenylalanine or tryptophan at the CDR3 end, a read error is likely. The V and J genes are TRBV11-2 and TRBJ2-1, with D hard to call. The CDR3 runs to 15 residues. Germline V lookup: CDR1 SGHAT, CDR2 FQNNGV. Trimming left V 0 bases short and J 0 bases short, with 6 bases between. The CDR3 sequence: CASSLEVISYNEQFL. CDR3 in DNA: TGTGCCAGCAGCTTAGAGGTCATCTCCTACAATGAGCAGTTCTTA.

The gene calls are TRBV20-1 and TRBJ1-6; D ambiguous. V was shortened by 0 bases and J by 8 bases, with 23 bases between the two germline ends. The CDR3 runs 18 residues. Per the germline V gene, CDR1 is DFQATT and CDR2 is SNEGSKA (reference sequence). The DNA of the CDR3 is TGCAGTGCTAGAGATCCTTCTAAAGAGGGATATACTGATTCACCCCTCCACTTT. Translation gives CSARDPSKEGYTDSPLHF.

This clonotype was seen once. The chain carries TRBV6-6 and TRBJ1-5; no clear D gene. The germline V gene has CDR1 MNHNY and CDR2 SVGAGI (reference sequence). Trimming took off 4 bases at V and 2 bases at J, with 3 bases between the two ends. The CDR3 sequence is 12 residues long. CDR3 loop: CASSWGNQPQHF. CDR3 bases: TGTGCCAGCAGTTGGGGCAATCAGCCCCAGCATTTT.